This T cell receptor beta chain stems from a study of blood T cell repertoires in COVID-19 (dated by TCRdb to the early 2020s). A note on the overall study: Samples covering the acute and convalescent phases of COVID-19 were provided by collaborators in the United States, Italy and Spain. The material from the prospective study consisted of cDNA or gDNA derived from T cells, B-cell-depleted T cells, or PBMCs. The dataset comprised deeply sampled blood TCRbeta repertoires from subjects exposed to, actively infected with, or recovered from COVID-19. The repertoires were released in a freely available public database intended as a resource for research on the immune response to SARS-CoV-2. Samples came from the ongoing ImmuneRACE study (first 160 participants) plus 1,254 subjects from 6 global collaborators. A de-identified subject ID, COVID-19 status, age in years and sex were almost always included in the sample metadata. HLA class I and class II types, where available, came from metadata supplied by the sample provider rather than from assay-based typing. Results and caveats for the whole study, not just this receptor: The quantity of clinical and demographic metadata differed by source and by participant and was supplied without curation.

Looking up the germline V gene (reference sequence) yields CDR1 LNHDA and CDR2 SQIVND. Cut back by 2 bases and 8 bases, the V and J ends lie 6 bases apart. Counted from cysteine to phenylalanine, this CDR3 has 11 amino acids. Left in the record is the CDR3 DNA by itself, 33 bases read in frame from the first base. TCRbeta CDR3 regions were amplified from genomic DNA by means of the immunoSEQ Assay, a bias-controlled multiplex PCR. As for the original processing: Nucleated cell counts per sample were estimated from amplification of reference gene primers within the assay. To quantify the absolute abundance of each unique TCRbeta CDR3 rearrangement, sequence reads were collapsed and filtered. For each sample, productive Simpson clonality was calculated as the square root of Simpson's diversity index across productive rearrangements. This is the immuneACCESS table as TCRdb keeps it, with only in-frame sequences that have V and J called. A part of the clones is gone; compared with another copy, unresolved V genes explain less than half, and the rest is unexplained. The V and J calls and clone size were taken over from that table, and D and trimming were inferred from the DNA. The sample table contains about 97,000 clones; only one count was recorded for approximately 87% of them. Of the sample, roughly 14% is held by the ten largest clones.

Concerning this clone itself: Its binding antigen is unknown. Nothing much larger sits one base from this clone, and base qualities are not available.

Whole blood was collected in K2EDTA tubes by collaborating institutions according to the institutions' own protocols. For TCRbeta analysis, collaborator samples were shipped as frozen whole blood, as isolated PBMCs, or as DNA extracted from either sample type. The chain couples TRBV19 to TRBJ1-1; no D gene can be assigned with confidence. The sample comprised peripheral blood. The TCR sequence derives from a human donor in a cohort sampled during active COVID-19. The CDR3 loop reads CASSILTEAFF. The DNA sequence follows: TGTGCCAGTAGTATACTGACAGAAGCTTTCTTT.